Shown below are 32 T cell receptor beta chains from a single sample sequenced in a study of shared clonotypes between healthy human individuals. TCRdb keeps only in-frame clones here, not all; method: immunoSEQ multiplex PCR. The table includes roughly 2,300,000 clones, around 92% detected once. The sequenced material came from naive CD4+ T cells from PBMCs. Specified subset: CD45RA+ positively selected. Source of these receptors: a young man in good health. Some clones in this sample may be carry-over from other donors' samples.

This clone was observed a single time. The rearrangement joins TRBV6-6 to TRBJ2-1; TRBD2 agrees at 8 bases. Germline values: CDR1 MNHNY, CDR2 SVGAGI (reference sequence). Unmatched junction bases numbered 10, after V lost 5 bases and J lost 4 bases. The CDR3 covers 16 residues. CDR3 amino acids: CASSPKRTSLYNEQFF. The CDR3 DNA follows: TGTGCCAGCAGTCCTAAAAGGACTAGCTTATACAATGAGCAGTTCTTC.

V is TRBV5-1 and J is TRBJ2-7; 8 bases line up with TRBD1. This CDR3 has 19 residues. CDR1 and CDR2 (germline): SGHRS, YFSETQ. V was clipped by 4 bases and J by 3 bases; unmatched bases: 21. The CDR3 sequence is CASSPPETGALGAFYEQYF. The CDR3 coding sequence is TGCGCCAGCAGCCCCCCTGAGACAGGGGCCCTCGGGGCCTTCTACGAGCAGTACTTC.

The J gene is TRBJ2-3, the V gene TRBV19; no firm D call. Germline V gene lookup returns CDR1 LNHDA and CDR2 SQIVND (reference sequence). This CDR3 contains 14 residues. V was pared by 4 bases and J by 2 bases, with 10 bases between. The CDR3 nucleotides are TGTGCCAGTAGTACCCCTACTACCACAGATACGCAGTATTTT. Its translation: CASSTPTTTDTQYF.

V gene TRBV20-1 combines with J gene TRBJ1-1; the D is unclear. This CDR3 comprises 11 residues. V shed 6 bases and J shed 6 bases, with 11 bases lying between them. Germline assignment: CDR1 DFQATT and CDR2 SNEGSKA (reference sequence). CDR3 sequence reads: CSATYPPEAFF. The CDR3 DNA follows: TGCAGTGCGACTTATCCCCCTGAAGCTTTCTTT.

The table lists this clone with a count of one. CDR3 sequence reads: CASLKGDHNEQFF. The CDR3 bases are TGTGCCAGCTTGAAGGGGGACCACAATGAGCAGTTCTTC. The J gene is TRBJ2-1, the V gene TRBV11-2; tentatively, D is TRBD1 (6 bases). Per germline, CDR1 SGHAT and CDR2 FQNNGV. V lost 8 bases and J 5 bases, leaving 13 bases between the germline ends. The CDR3 length is 13 residues.

The chain uses TRBV19 and TRBJ1-5; possibly TRBD1 for D (6 bases). This CDR3 has 12 residues. CDR1 is LNHDA, CDR2 SQIVND, per germline (reference sequence). Trimming left V 11 bases short and J 1 base short, with 9 bases between. DNA of the CDR3: TGTGCCGCCGGACAGAGCAATCAGCCCCAGCATTTT. Protein sequence: CAAGQSNQPQHF.

V and J are TRBV7-2 and TRBJ1-2; 12 positions match TRBD1. The junction had 8 bases not matched to a gene; V was cut back by 5 bases and J by 7 bases. The CDR3 has 15 residues. The germline CDR1 and CDR2 sequences are SGHTA and FQGNSA. The CDR3 protein is CASSIGTGGFGGYTF. CDR3 bases: TGTGCCAGCAGCATTGGGACAGGGGGCTTCGGTGGCTACACCTTC.

A few counts support this clone. The chain has TRBV19 and TRBJ1-3; D remains unclear. V was shortened by 9 bases and J by 4 bases, with 16 bases between the two germline ends. CDR3 length: 14 residues. The germline gives CDR1 LNHDA, CDR2 SQIVND (reference sequence). The CDR3 coding sequence is TGTGCCAGCACCTTATCATCGGACGGAAACACCATATATTTT. Its translation is CASTLSSDGNTIYF.

The genes are TRBV5-1 and TRBJ2-2; 7 bases agree with TRBD1. Germline V gene data show CDR1 as SGHRS and CDR2 as YFSETQ. The CDR3 runs to 15 residues. V lost 4 bases and J lost 1; bases outside the gene matches: 4. This CDR3 is CASSRRTGNTGELFF. In DNA, the CDR3 is TGCGCCAGCAGCCGCCGGACAGGGAACACCGGGGAGCTGTTTTTT.

The chain links TRBV25-1 to TRBJ2-7; 9 bases line up with TRBD2. Germline CDR1 and CDR2: MGHDK and SYGVNS. This CDR3 spans 13 amino acids. Losses at the gene ends were 6 bases for V and 9 bases for J; bases not matched to a gene: 9. The chain's CDR3 is CASRASGNWVQYF. CDR3 bases: TGTGCCAGCAGAGCTAGCGGGAACTGGGTGCAGTACTTC.

The gene calls are TRBV10-3 and TRBJ1-1; a possible D gene is TRBD1 (6 bases). V was cut by 0 bases and J by 5 bases, with 13 bases left in between. The CDR3 runs 15 residues. Germline assignment: CDR1 ENHRY and CDR2 SYGVKD. CDR3 bases: TGTGCCATCAGTGAGTCGGTTGGGGGCGAAACTGAAGCTTTCTTT. As protein: CAISESVGGETEAFF.

The chain uses TRBV5-1 and TRBJ1-1, with D unclear. This CDR3 has 14 residues. The V and J ends lost 4 bases and 2 bases respectively, with 12 bases between them. Germline CDR1 and CDR2: SGHRS and YFSETQ. The CDR3 here is CASSPDPVNTEAFF. The CDR3 coding sequence is TGCGCCAGCAGCCCGGATCCGGTCAACACTGAAGCTTTCTTT.

The chain combines TRBV30 with TRBJ2-3, with 11 bases that match TRBD2. The junction had 6 bases not matched to a gene; V was cut back by 4 bases and J by 0 bases. CDR1 is GTSNPN, CDR2 SVGIG, per germline (reference sequence). The CDR3 totals 16 residues. The CDR3 coding sequence is TGTGCCTGGACTAGCGGGAGGCCAAGTAGCACAGATACGCAGTATTTT. This translates into CAWTSGRPSSTDTQYF.

This clone was counted once. The chain links TRBV10-3 to TRBJ2-7; D call uncertain. This CDR3 spans 12 amino acids. CDR1 is ENHRY, CDR2 SYGVKD, per germline. The V end lost 8 bases, the J end lost 3 bases, and 11 bases lay between the germline ends. The CDR3 nucleotides are TGTGCCATCTCAGCCGCGGACTACGAGCAGTACTTC. Protein sequence: CAISAADYEQYF.

This clone was seen a single time. The V and J genes are TRBV7-9 and TRBJ2-7; D is perhaps TRBD1 (5 bases). This CDR3 region has 13 residues. The germline CDR1 and CDR2 sequences are SEHNR and FQNEAQ (reference sequence). The V end was cut by 5 bases, the J end by 2 bases, with 10 bases between. The CDR3 sequence is CASSRQIPYEQYF. CDR3 nucleotide sequence: TGTGCCAGCAGCCGACAGATCCCCTACGAGCAGTACTTC.

This rearrangement joins TRBV28 to TRBJ1-2; D is unclear. Trimming removed 6 bases from V and 6 bases from J, with 17 bases in between. Germline V lookup: CDR1 MDHEN, CDR2 SYDVKM. The CDR3 has 14 residues. This CDR3 is CASSLRPRTDGYTF. CDR3 coding DNA: TGTGCCAGCAGCCTCCGGCCTCGGACGGATGGCTACACCTTC.

The V call is TRBV4-3, the J call TRBJ1-3; D gene ambiguous. From germline, CDR1 is LGHNA and CDR2 YSLEER. V gave up 0 bases and J gave up 0 bases, with 9 bases separating them. CDR3 length: 16 residues. CDR3 sequence (DNA): TGCGCCAGCAGCCAAGAAAAGGAATACTCTGGAAACACCATATATTTT. This translates into CASSQEKEYSGNTIYF.

V and J are TRBV19 and TRBJ2-3; TRBD2 matches at 7 bases. V dropped 6 bases and J dropped 1; count of bases not matched to a gene: 4. The germline V gene encodes CDR1 LNHDA and CDR2 SQIVND (reference sequence). This CDR3 spans 14 amino acids. The CDR3 loop reads CASSGRWGTDTQYF. CDR3 nucleotide sequence: TGTGCCAGTAGCGGGAGGTGGGGCACAGATACGCAGTATTTT.

The chain has TRBV28 and TRBJ1-2; D is unresolved. In germline, CDR1 is MDHEN, CDR2 SYDVKM. The CDR3 spans 13 residues. Trimming pared 10 bases from V and 10 bases from J, leaving 22 bases between. The CDR3 protein is CATLTGRLEPYTF. The CDR3 DNA is TGTGCCACATTAACCGGACGTCTAGAGCCCTACACCTTC.

Notes on this clone: The sample holds other DNA sequences that translate to the same CDR3. The rearrangement uses TRBV5-1 and TRBJ2-1, with 9 bases identical to TRBD2. Germline V gene lookup returns CDR1 SGHRS and CDR2 YFSETQ. V lost 4 bases to trimming and J lost 1 base; unmatched junction nucleotides: 3. The CDR3 is made up of 15 amino acids. The CDR3 here is CASSPTSGSYNEQFF. CDR3 DNA: TGCGCCAGCAGCCCTACTAGCGGGTCCTACAATGAGCAGTTCTTC.

The chain employs TRBV30 and TRBJ1-2; 7 nucleotides line up with TRBD1. Germline V gene sequence: CDR1 GTSNPN, CDR2 SVGIG (reference sequence). With 3 bases clipped from V and 8 bases from J, the junction kept 9 bases outside the gene matches. This CDR3 has 13 residues. DNA of the CDR3: TGTGCCTGGAGGCTACAGGGGTCGTTCGGCTACACCTTC. Its protein is CAWRLQGSFGYTF. The complete variable domain, with remaining parts taken from reference TRBV30 and TRBJ1-2, reads SQTIHQWPATLVQPVGSPLSLECTVEGTSNPNLYWYRQAAGRGLQLLFYSVGIGQISSEVPQNLSASRPQDRQFILSSKKLLLSDSGFYLCAWRLQGSFGYTFGSGTRLTVV.

The chain joins TRBV7-2 to TRBJ1-2; D uncertain. The germline V gene has CDR1 SGHTA and CDR2 FQGNSA. The CDR3 runs to 14 residues. Between the trimmed V and J ends, which lost 3 bases and 1 base, there was a span of 9 bases. CDR3 region: CASSFARVNYGYTF. In DNA, the CDR3 is TGTGCCAGCAGCTTCGCAAGGGTTAACTATGGCTACACCTTC.

The rearrangement links TRBV30 to TRBJ2-7, with 8 bases aligning to TRBD2. The junction had 7 bases not matched to a gene; V was cut back by 0 bases and J by 6 bases. Per germline, CDR1 GTSNPN and CDR2 SVGIG (reference sequence). The CDR3 spans 14 residues. CDR3 in DNA: TGTGCCTGGAGTGTGGTAGCGGGGTTGAGCGAGCAGTACTTC. It specifies CAWSVVAGLSEQYF.

This sequence joins TRBV11-2 and TRBJ2-5; D remains ambiguous. CDR3 length: 14 amino acids. Trimming left V 0 bases short and J 11 bases short, with 16 bases between. CDR1 and CDR2 from the germline V gene are SGHAT and FQNNGV. In DNA, the CDR3 is TGTGCCAGCAGCTTAGAAGTTTTTGTAGGACGACAGTACTTC. Encoded protein: CASSLEVFVGRQYF.

This chain uses TRBV11-1 with TRBJ2-7; 9 nucleotides line up with TRBD2. V shed 5 bases and J 5 bases; nucleotides not matched to a gene: 10. Germline V gene lookup returns CDR1 SGHAT and CDR2 FQDESV (reference sequence). The CDR3 totals 15 residues. CDR3 protein: CASSRGREGLNEQYF. In nucleotides, the CDR3 is TGTGCCAGCAGCAGAGGGCGGGAGGGCCTGAACGAGCAGTACTTC.

The rearrangement joins TRBV21-1 to TRBJ2-3; the tabulated D call, TRBD1, remains unverified against the DNA. TRBV21-1 is deemed a pseudogene. The CDR3 extends over 15 amino acids. CDR3 nucleotide sequence: TGTGCCACCTGGGAGGGACAGGGCGTGACAGATACGCAGTATTTT. This encodes CATWEGQGVTDTQYF.

This chain uses TRBV19 with TRBJ2-2; D not resolved. V dropped 1 base and J dropped 2 bases, with 11 bases sitting between them. Per germline, CDR1 LNHDA and CDR2 SQIVND (reference sequence). This CDR3 spans 16 amino acids. CDR3 region: CASSIVRPLNTGELFF. CDR3 bases: TGTGCCAGTAGTATAGTCCGACCTCTCAACACCGGGGAGCTGTTTTTT.

J is TRBJ1-2 and V is TRBV5-1; 8 nucleotides agree with TRBD1. The CDR3 spans 13 residues. The trim removed 1 base at V and 7 bases at J, leaving 3 bases unmatched. Germline loops: CDR1 SGHRS, CDR2 YFSETQ. The CDR3 region has the DNA TGCGCCAGCAGCTTGACAGGGGGGACTGGCTACACCTTC. Translated, it gives CASSLTGGTGYTF. The full variable domain, its missing parts supplied by reference TRBV5-1 and TRBJ1-2, is KAGVTQTPRYLIKTRGQQVTLSCSPISGHRSVSWYQQTPGQGLQFLFEYFSETQRNKGNFPGRFSGRQFSNSRSEMNVSTLELGDSALYLCASSLTGGTGYTFGSGTRLTVV.

This rearrangement joins TRBV30 to TRBJ2-2, with TRBD2 identical over 14 bases. In germline, CDR1 is GTSNPN, CDR2 SVGIG (reference sequence). V was pared by 3 bases and J by 4 bases, with 4 bases of the junction left unmatched. The CDR3 spans 16 residues. Here the CDR3 reads CAWSGLAGGSTGELFF. CDR3 bases: TGTGCCTGGAGCGGACTAGCGGGAGGATCCACCGGGGAGCTGTTTTTT.

Worth noting for this clone: Within the sample, other DNA sequences also encode this same CDR3. The chain carries TRBV7-3 and TRBJ2-3; possibly TRBD1 for D (5 bases). The germline gives CDR1 SGHTA, CDR2 FQGTGA. The CDR3 length is 12 residues. Trimming cost V 4 bases and J 5 bases, with 7 bases left between them. CDR3 protein: CASSSTGDTQYF. In nucleotides, the CDR3 is TGTGCCAGCAGCTCCACAGGAGATACGCAGTATTTT.

J is TRBJ2-2 and V is TRBV7-9, with 9 bases lining up with TRBD2. V shed 2 bases, J shed 7 bases, and the junction held 8 bases outside the gene matches. The CDR3 has 16 amino acids. The germline V gene has CDR1 SEHNR and CDR2 FQNEAQ (reference sequence). The CDR3 DNA reads as TGTGCCAGCAGCTTAATAGCGGGAGTGATCGGCGGGGAGCTGTTTTTT. Translated, it gives CASSLIAGVIGGELFF. Full variable domain (rest looked up from reference TRBV7-9 and TRBJ2-2): DTGVSQNPRHKITKRGQNVTFRCDPISEHNRLYWYRQTLGQGPEFLTYFQNEAQLEKSRLLSDRFSAERPKGSFSTLEIQRTEQGDSAMYLCASSLIAGVIGGELFFGEGSRLTVL.

This clone was seen only once. The V call is TRBV7-2, the J call TRBJ1-2; D is perhaps TRBD1 (6 bases). The CDR3 sequence is 15 residues long. Deletions cut 1 base from V and 4 bases from J, with 13 bases between. CDR1 and CDR2 from the germline V gene are SGHTA and FQGNSA. The CDR3 DNA follows: TGTGCCAGCAGCTTAGTGGCCAGGGGTGGCTATGGCTACACCTTC. Translated: CASSLVARGGYGYTF. The full variable domain, its missing parts supplied by reference TRBV7-2 and TRBJ1-2, is GAGVSQSPSNKVTEKGKDVELRCDPISGHTALYWYRQSLGQGLEFLIYFQGNSAPDKSGLPSDRFSAERTGGSVSTLTIQRTQQEDSAVYLCASSLVARGGYGYTFGSGTRLTVV.